Listed below are T cell receptor beta chains from one sample, sequenced in a study of Graves' ophthalmopathy and Graves' hyperthyroidism. Using its own MiXCR run on the multiplex PCR reads, TCRdb lists one record per CDR3 protein. The sample gives fewer than 350,000 distinct CDR3 sequences, roughly 15% of which show up once; approximately 13% is in the top ten. The sample was peripheral blood. The source of these receptors is an adult man with Graves' ophthalmopathy. Both conserved end residues are part of each CDR3. The D gene is left open where the match is weak. Clone sizes are given selectively: once, few, many, or a class where the clone is expanded.

D	V	size	length	J	CDR3	DNA
TRBD1	TRBV30	many	14	TRBJ1-1	CAWSVDRGMAEAFF	TGTGCCTGGAGTGTCGACAGGGGTATGGCTGAAGCTTTCTTT
TRBD2	TRBV5-1	many	17	TRBJ2-2	CASSLDPGLAGAGELFF	TGCGCCAGCAGCTTGGACCCGGGACTAGCGGGAGCCGGGGAGCTGTTTTTT
TRBD1	TRBV12-3/TRBV12-4	many	14	TRBJ1-1	CASIGQGLSTEAFF	TGTGCCAGCATCGGACAGGGATTATCCACTGAAGCTTTCTTT
-	TRBV29-1	many	15	TRBJ1-1	CSVKNPLEGGTEAFF	TGCAGCGTTAAGAACCCCTTGGAGGGGGGCACTGAAGCTTTCTTT
-	TRBV19	many	13	TRBJ1-1	CASSISRAGEAFF	TGTGCCAGTAGTATAAGTAGGGCTGGCGAAGCTTTCTTT
TRBD2	TRBV29-1	many	14	TRBJ2-5	CSVGQGGDFETQYF	TGCAGCGTTGGGCAGGGAGGGGACTTCGAGACCCAGTACTTC
TRBD2	TRBV18	few	20	TRBJ2-6	CASSPAPWGSGSSGANVLTF	TGTGCCAGCTCACCCGCACCCTGGGGCAGCGGGAGCTCTGGGGCCAACGTCCTGACTTTC
-	TRBV28	-	13	TRBJ2-5	CASSPPMQETQYF	TGTGCCAGCAGTCCTCCAATGCAAGAGACCCAGTACTTC
-	TRBV19	many	14	TRBJ1-1	CASRPDVRNTEAFF	TGTGCCAGTCGTCCCGATGTGCGGAACACTGAAGCTTTCTTT
-	TRBV28	many	13	TRBJ1-2	CASSLGSNYGYTF	TGTGCCAGCAGTTTAGGTTCTAACTATGGCTACACCTTC
-	TRBV5-1	many	13	TRBJ2-7	CASSLKGSYEQYF	TGCGCCAGCAGCTTGAAGGGTAGCTACGAGCAGTACTTC
-	TRBV12-3/TRBV12-4	few	13	TRBJ2-7	CASSSGHHYEQYF	TGTGCCAGCAGTTCCGGACACCATTACGAGCAGTACTTC
-	TRBV7-9	many	13	TRBJ1-2	CASSQTQDYGYTF	TGTGCCAGCAGCCAAACGCAAGACTATGGCTACACCTTC
TRBD1	TRBV6-5	many	15	TRBJ1-1	CASRVTGTMNTEAFF	TGTGCCAGCAGAGTGACAGGGACTATGAACACTGAAGCTTTCTTT
-	TRBV5-1	-	15	TRBJ1-2	CASAVTEPTVTGYTF	TGCGCCAGCGCAGTGACAGAACCAACCGTGACAGGCTACACCTTC
-	TRBV12-3/TRBV12-4	many	13	TRBJ1-5	CASSVNQNQPQHF	TGTGCCAGCAGTGTTAACCAGAATCAGCCCCAGCATTTT
-	TRBV6-2/TRBV6-3	many	13	TRBJ1-1	CASSKYTNTEAFF	TGTGCCAGCAGCAAATATACAAACACTGAAGCTTTCTTT
TRBD1	TRBV28	many	14	TRBJ1-2	CASRPGGGRGQITF	TGTGCCAGCAGGCCCGGAGGGGGCAGGGGGCAAATCACCTTC
TRBD1	TRBV5-1	many	15	TRBJ2-5	CASRRQGTYQETQYF	TGCGCCAGCAGGAGACAGGGGACCTACCAAGAGACCCAGTACTTC
-	TRBV7-2	many	14	TRBJ2-7	CASSPQGSDYEQYF	TGTGCCAGCAGCCCCCAGGGGTCCGACTACGAGCAGTACTTC
-	TRBV30	many	15	TRBJ1-6	CAWTPRDFYNSPLRF	TGTGCCTGGACCCCCCGGGACTTCTATAATTCACCCCTCCGCTTT
-	TRBV7-9	many	15	TRBJ2-5	CASSLGTRGVKTQYF	TGTGCCAGCAGCTTAGGAACAAGAGGTGTAAAGACCCAGTACTTC
TRBD2	TRBV10-3	many	14	TRBJ2-7	CAISGERESDEQYF	TGTGCCATCAGTGGAGAGCGGGAGTCTGACGAGCAGTACTTC
-	TRBV27	-	15	TRBJ1-6	CASSTSGGYNSPLHF	TGTGCCAGCAGTACTTCAGGCGGATATAATTCACCCCTCCACTTT
TRBD1	TRBV13	many	19	TRBJ2-2	CASSLGTGGYPLGTGELFF	TGTGCCAGCAGCTTAGGGACAGGGGGCTACCCCTTGGGCACCGGGGAGCTGTTTTTT